This T cell receptor beta chain was profiled in a study of cytomegalovirus exposure and HLA in healthy donors. As for the study in general: A data release that came early held around 85 million unique TCRs from HLA-typed donors.

The PCR employed 60 Vbeta primers together with 13 Jbeta primers. TCRdb's table, derived via immunoSEQ multiplex PCR, lists solely in-frame clones and lacks some. The sample lists 110,000 to 150,000 clones, under 90% occurring once. The V gene's germline CDR1 is MNHNY and CDR2 SVGAGI (reference sequence). This CDR3 contains 15 residues. The J segment lost 11 bases and the V segment lost 6 bases, leaving 15 bases of the junction unmatched. The table lists this clone with a few counts. Material: PBMCs. This receptor was obtained from a man in his forties in good health and CMV-seronegative. The rearrangement joins TRBV6-6 to TRBJ1-4, with 7 positions matching TRBD1. The CDR3 loop reads CASRGTEVDPGKLFF. The CDR3 DNA reads TGTGCCAGCAGGGGGACAGAAGTCGACCCGGGGAAACTGTTTTTT.